This T cell receptor beta chain came from a study of cytomegalovirus exposure and HLA in healthy donors. Regarding the study as a whole: In an earlier analysis, in about 530 donors, most V segments appeared productive either ~90% or ~30% of the time. A later analysis linked a missense DCLRE1C variant to TCR beta V- and J-gene trimming.

CDR1 is LGHNA, CDR2 YSLEER, per germline. The CDR3 consists of 13 residues. The ends were cut back, 2 bases at V and 2 bases at J, with 6 bases in the middle. Note on this clone: Its antigen is still unknown.

60 Vbeta and 13 Jbeta primers were used in PCR. Measured with immunoSEQ multiplex PCR; TCRdb has only the in-frame clones, and not every one. The table records approximately 59,000 clones, approximately 74% of them present only once. This clonotype was sampled from a man in his forties in good health and CMV-seropositive. Sample: PBMCs. This chain joins TRBV4-3 and TRBJ1-2; D unresolved. CDR3 in DNA: TGCGCCAGCAGCCAATCCGGGAACTATGGCTACACCTTC. This sequence encodes CASSQSGNYGYTF.